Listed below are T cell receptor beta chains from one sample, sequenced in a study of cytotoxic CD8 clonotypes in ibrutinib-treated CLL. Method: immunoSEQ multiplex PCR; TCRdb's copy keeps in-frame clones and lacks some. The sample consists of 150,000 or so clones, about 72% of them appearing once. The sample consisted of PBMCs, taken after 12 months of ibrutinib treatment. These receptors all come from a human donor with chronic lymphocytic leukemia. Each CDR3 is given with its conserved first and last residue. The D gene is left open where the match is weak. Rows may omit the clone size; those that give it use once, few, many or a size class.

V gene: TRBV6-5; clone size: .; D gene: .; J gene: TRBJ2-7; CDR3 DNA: TGTGCCAGCAGTACCGGACAGAGGATTTACGAGCAGTACTTC; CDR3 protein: CASSTGQRIYEQYF
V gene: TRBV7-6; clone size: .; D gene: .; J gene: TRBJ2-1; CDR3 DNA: TGTGCCAGCAGCTCTTGGGGGCCGGGCTACAATGAGCAGTTCTTC; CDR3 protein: CASSSWGPGYNEQFF
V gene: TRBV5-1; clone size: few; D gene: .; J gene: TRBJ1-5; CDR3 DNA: TGCGCCAGCAGCTTGGGAGGGTATAGCAATCAGCCCCAGCATTTT; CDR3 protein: CASSLGGYSNQPQHF
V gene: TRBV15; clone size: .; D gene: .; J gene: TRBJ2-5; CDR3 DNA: TGTGCCACCAGCAGGGACAGAGGACAAGAGACCCAGTACTTC; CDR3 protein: CATSRDRGQETQYF
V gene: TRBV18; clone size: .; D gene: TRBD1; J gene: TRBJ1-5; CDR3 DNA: TGTGCCAGCTCAGGGACAGGGATCAATAGCAATCAGCCCCAGCATTTT; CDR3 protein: CASSGTGINSNQPQHF
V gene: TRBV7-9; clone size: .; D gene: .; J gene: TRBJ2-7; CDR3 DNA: TGTGCCAGCAGGAACCTGGACTCAGGTAGCTCCTACGAGCAGTACTTC; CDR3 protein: CASRNLDSGSSYEQYF
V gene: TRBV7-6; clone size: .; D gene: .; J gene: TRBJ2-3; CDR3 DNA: TGTGCCAGCACCCAGAGGGGGGCAGACACAGATACGCAGTATTTT; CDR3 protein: CASTQRGADTDTQYF
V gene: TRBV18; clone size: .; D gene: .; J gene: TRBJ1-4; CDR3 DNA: TGTGCCAGCTCACCGAATTTGGAGGGGAATGAAAAACTGTTTTTT; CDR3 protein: CASSPNLEGNEKLFF
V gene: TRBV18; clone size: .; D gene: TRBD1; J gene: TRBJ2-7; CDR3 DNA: TGTGCCAGCTCACCAGGGACAGGGGGTTACGAGCAGTACTTC; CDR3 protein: CASSPGTGGYEQYF
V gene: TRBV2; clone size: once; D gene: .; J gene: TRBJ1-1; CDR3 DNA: TGTGCCAGCAGTGACCAGGGTAATACTGAAGCTTTCTTT; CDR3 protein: CASSDQGNTEAFF
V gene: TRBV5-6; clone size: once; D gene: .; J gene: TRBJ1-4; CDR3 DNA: TGTGCCAGCAGCCTCGGACAGCGACGGGGTGAAAAACTGTTTTTT; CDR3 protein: CASSLGQRRGEKLFF
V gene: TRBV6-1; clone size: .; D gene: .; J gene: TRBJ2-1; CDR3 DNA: TGTGCCGGCGGGGCGGGATTCAATGAGCAGTTCTTC; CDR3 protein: CAGGAGFNEQFF
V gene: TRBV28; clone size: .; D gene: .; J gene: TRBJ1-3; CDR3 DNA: TGTGCCACCCGTCCCGGGGGGCCGCTCTCTGGAAACACCATATATTTT; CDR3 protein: CATRPGGPLSGNTIYF
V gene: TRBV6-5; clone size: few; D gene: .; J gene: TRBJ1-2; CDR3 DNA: TGTGCCAGCAGTTACTCGCAGCTCGGGACCTATGGCTACACCTTC; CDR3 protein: CASSYSQLGTYGYTF
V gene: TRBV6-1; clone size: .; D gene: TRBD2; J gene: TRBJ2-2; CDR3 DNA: TGTGCCAGCATGGGTAGCGGGGGGCTCACCGGGGAGCTGTTTTTT; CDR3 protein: CASMGSGGLTGELFF
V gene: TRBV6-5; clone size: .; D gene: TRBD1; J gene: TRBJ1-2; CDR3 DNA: TGTGCCAGCAGCCCCGGGACAGGGTTCTTATATGGCTACACCTTC; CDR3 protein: CASSPGTGFLYGYTF
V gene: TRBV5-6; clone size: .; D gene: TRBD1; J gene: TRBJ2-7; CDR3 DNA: TGTGCCAGCACCGACGACAGGGGGCTGTACGAGCAGTACTTC; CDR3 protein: CASTDDRGLYEQYF
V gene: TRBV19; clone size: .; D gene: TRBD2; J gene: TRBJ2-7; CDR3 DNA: TGTGCCAGTAGTATAGTACTGAGCGGGGGGGCCGTCCGGTCCTACGAGCAGTACTTC; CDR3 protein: CASSIVLSGGAVRSYEQYF
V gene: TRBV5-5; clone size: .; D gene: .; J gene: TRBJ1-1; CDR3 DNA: TGTGCCAGCAGCTTTAACAGGGAGAACACTGAAGCTTTCTTT; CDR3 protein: CASSFNRENTEAFF
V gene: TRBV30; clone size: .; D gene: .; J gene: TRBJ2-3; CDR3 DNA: TGTGCCTGGAGTGTATTTGGGGGGCCAGGCACAGATACGCAGTATTTT; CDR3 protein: CAWSVFGGPGTDTQYF